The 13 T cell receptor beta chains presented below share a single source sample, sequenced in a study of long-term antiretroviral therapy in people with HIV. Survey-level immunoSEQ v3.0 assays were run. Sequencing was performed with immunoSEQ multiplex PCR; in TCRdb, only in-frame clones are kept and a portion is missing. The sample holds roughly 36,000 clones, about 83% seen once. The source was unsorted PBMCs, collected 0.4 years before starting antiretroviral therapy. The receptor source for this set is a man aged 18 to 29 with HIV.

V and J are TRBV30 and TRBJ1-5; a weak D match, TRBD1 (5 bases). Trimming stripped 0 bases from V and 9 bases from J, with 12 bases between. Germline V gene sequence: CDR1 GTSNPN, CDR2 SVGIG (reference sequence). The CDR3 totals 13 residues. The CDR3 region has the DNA TGTGCCTGGAGTGTAACAGGTTATGGGCCCCAGCATTTT. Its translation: CAWSVTGYGPQHF.

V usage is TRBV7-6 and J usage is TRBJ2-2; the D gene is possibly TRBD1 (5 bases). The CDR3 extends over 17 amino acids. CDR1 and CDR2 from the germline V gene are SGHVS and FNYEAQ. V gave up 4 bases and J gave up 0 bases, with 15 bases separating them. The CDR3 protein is CASSSRVQAANTGELFF. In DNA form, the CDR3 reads TGTGCCAGCAGCTCAAGGGTACAGGCCGCGAACACCGGGGAGCTGTTTTTT.

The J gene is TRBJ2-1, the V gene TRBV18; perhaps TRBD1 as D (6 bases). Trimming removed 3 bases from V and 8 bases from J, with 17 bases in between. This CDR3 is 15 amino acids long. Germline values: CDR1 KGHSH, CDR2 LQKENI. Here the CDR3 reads CASSPGTPASDEQFF. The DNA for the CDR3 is TGTGCCAGCTCACCGGGGACACCAGCGAGCGATGAGCAGTTCTTC.

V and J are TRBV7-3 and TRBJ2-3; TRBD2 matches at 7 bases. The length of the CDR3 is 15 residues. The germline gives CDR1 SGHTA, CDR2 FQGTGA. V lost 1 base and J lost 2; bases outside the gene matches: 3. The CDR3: CASSLMGGDTDTQYF. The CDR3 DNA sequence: TGTGCCAGCAGCTTAATGGGGGGGGACACAGATACGCAGTATTTT.

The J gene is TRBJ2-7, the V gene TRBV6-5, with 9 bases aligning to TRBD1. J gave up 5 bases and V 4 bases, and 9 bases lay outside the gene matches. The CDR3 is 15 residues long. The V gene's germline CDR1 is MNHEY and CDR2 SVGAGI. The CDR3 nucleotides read TGTGCCAGCAGTTTCACCGGGACAGGGCATGACGAGCAGTACTTC. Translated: CASSFTGTGHDEQYF.

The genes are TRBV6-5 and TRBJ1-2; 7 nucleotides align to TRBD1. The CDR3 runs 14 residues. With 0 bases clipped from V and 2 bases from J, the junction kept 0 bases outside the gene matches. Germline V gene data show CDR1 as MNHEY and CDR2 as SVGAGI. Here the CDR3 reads CASSYSGGNYGYTF. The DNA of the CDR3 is TGTGCCAGCAGTTACTCAGGGGGCAACTATGGCTACACCTTC.

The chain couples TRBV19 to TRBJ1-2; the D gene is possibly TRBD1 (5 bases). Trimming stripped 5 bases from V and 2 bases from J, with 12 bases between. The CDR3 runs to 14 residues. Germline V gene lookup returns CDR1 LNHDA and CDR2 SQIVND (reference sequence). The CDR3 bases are TGTGCCAGTAGTGGCGAGGACACGAACTATGGCTACACCTTC. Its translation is CASSGEDTNYGYTF.

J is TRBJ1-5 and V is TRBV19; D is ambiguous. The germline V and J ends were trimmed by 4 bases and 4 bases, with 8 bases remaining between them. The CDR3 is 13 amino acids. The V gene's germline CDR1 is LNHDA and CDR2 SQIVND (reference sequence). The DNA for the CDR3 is TGTGCCAGTAGTAAACAGCAGAATCAGCCCCAGCATTTT. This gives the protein CASSKQQNQPQHF.

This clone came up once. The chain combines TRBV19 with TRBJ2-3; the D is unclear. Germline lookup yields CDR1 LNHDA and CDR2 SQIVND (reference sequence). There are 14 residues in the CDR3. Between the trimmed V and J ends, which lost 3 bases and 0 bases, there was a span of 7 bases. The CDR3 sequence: CASSMRDSTDTQYF. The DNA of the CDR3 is TGTGCCAGTAGTATGCGCGATAGCACAGATACGCAGTATTTT.

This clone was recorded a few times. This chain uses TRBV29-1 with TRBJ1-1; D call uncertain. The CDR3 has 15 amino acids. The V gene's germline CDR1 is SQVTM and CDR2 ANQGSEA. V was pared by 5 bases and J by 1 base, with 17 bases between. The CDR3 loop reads CSVPGTWWGNTEAFF. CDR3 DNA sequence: TGCAGCGTTCCCGGTACGTGGTGGGGGAACACTGAAGCTTTCTTT.

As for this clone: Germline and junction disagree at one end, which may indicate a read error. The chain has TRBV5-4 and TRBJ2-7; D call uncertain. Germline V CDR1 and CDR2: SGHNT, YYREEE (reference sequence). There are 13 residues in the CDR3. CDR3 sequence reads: CAASKDPSHEQYF. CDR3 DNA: TGTGCCGCGTCCAAGGACCCCTCCCACGAGCAGTACTTC.

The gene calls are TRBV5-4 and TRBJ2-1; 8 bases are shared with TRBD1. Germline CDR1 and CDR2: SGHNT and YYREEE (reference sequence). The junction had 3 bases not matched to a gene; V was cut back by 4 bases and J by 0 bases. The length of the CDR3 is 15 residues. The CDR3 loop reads CASSPTGDSYNEQFF. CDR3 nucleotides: TGTGCCAGCAGCCCGACAGGGGACTCCTACAATGAGCAGTTCTTC. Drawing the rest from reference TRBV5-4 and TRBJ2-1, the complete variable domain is ETGVTQSPTHLIKTRGQQVTLRCSSQSGHNTVSWYQQALGQGPQFIFQYYREEENGRGNFPPRFSGLQFPNYSSELNVNALELDDSALYLCASSPTGDSYNEQFFGPGTRLTVL.

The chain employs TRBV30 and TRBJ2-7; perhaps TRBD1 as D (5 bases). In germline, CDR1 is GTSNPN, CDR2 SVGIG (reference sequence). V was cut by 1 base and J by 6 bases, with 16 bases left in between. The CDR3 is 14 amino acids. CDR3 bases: TGTGCCTGGAGTGCTCCAGGGTATCCGGGCGAGCAGTACTTC. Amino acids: CAWSAPGYPGEQYF.